This T cell receptor beta chain was recorded in a study of low-dose radiotherapy and immunotherapy resistance in tumors. Study as a whole: Intravenous cyclophosphamide 200 mg/m2 was given every two weeks, one day before radiation and immunotherapy. Aspirin 300 mg, taken orally and daily, was given to patients for four cycles from cycle 1 day 1.

Ten or more counts support this clonotype. Alpha and beta chains were covered, as first-strand cDNA relied on TRAV- and TRBV-specific primers. PCR amplification of the TCRs was performed with Phusion for 20 PCR cycles, and it relied on a constant-region primer together with a V-primer adapter. In TCRdb, the reads were re-called with MiXCR into one record per CDR3 protein. The table records approximately 100,000 distinct CDR3 sequences, around 20% of them present only once. This CDR3 has 14 amino acids. Germline values: CDR1 ENHRY, CDR2 SYGVKD. Trimming took off 4 bases at V and 3 bases at J, with 13 bases between the two ends. Time point indicated: after trial treatment. Treatment indicated: LDRT plus nivolumab, ipilimumab, low-dose cyclophosphamide and aspirin (RACIN trial). Low-dose radiotherapy, low-dose cyclophosphamide, aspirin, ipilimumab and nivolumab were all given to the donors.

The J gene is TRBJ2-7, the V gene TRBV10-3; TRBD2 might be the D (5 bases). Material: PBMCs, obtained after low-dose radiotherapy plus immunotherapy. The sequence was obtained from a male donor with prostate cancer. The CDR3 nucleotides read TGTGCCATCAGTGTCGGGTTACGGGACTACGAGCAGTACTTC. Encoded protein: CAISVGLRDYEQYF.